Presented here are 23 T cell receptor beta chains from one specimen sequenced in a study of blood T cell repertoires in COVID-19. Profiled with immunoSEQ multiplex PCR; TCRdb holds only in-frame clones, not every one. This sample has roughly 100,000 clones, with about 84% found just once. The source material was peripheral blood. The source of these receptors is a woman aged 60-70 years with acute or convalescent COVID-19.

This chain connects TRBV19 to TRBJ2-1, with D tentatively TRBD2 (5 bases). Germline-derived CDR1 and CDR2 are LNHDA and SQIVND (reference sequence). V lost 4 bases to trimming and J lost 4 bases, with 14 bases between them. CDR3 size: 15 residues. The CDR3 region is CASSRRADTYNEQFF. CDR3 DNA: TGTGCCAGTAGTAGGAGAGCGGATACATACAATGAGCAGTTCTTC.

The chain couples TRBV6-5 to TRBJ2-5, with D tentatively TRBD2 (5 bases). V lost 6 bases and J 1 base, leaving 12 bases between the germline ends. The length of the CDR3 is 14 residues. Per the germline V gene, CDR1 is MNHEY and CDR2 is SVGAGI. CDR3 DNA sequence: TGTGCCAGCAGGGCGGACTGGGGCCAAGAGACCCAGTACTTC. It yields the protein CASRADWGQETQYF.

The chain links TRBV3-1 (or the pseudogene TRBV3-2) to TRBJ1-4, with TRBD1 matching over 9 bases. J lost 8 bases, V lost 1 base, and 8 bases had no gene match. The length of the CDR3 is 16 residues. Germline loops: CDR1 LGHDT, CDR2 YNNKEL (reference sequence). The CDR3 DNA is TGTGCCAGCAGCCAAGCTGGTGGAGGGACAGGGGAAAAACTGTTTTTT. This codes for CASSQAGGGTGEKLFF.

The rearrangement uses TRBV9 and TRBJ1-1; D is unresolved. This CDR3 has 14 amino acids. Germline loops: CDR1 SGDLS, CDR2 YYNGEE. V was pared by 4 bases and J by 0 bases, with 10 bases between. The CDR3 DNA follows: TGTGCCAGCAGCCCAAACACCCTGAACACTGAAGCTTTCTTT. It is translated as CASSPNTLNTEAFF. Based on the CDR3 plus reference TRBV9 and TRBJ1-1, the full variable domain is DSGVTQTPKHLITATGQRVTLRCSPRSGDLSVYWYQQSLDQGLQFLIQYYNGEERAKGNILERFSAQQFPDLHSELNLSSLELGDSALYFCASSPNTLNTEAFFGQGTRLTVV.

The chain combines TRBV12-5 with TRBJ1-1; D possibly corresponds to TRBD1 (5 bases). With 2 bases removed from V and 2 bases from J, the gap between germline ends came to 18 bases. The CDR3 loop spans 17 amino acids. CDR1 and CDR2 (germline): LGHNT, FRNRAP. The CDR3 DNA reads TGTGCTAGTGGTTTGCTTAATCTCCGGCAGGGTAACACTGAAGCTTTCTTT. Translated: CASGLLNLRQGNTEAFF.

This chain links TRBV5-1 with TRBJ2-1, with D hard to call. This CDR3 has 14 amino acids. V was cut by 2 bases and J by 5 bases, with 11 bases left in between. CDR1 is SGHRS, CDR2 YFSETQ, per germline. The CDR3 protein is CASSLTRDNNEQFF. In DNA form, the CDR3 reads TGCGCCAGCAGCTTAACGCGAGATAACAATGAGCAGTTCTTC.

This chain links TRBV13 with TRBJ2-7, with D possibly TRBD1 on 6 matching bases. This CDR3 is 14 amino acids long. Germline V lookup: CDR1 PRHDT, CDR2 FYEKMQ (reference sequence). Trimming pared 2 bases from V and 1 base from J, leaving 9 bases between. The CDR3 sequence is CASSLPDRSYEQYF. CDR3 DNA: TGTGCCAGCAGCTTACCAGACAGGTCCTACGAGCAGTACTTC. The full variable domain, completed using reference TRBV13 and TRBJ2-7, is AAGVIQSPRHLIKEKRETATLKCYPIPRHDTVYWYQQGPGQDPQFLISFYEKMQSDKGSIPDRFSAQQFSDYHSELNMSSLELGDSALYFCASSLPDRSYEQYFGPGTRLTVT.

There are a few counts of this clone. CDR3 in amino acids: CASSAPDREGSYNEQFF. In DNA form, the CDR3 reads TGTGCCAGCAGTGCCCCGGACAGGGAAGGGTCCTACAATGAGCAGTTCTTC. The J gene is TRBJ2-1, the V gene TRBV25-1; TRBD1 aligns across 8 bases. This CDR3 contains 17 residues. CDR1 is MGHDK, CDR2 SYGVNS, per germline. Trimming took 4 bases from V and 1 from J; bases not matched to a gene: 9.

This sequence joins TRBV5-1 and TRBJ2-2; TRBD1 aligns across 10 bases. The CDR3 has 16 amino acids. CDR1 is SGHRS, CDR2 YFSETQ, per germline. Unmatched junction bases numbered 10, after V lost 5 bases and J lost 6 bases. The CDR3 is CASRSPGTGDAGELFF. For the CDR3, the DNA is TGCGCCAGCAGATCCCCCGGGACAGGGGACGCCGGGGAGCTGTTTTTT.

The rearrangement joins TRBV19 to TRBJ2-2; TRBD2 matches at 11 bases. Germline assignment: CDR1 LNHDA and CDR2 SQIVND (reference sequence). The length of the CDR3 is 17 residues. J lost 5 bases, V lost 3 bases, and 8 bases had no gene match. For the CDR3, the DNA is TGTGCCAGTAGTATCACTAGCGGGAGTGGTCGGACCGGGGAGCTGTTTTTT. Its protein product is CASSITSGSGRTGELFF.

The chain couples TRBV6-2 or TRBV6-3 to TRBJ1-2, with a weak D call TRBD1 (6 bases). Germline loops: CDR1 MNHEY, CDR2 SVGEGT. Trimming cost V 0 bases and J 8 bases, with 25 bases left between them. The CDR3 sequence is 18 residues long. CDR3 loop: CASSYSSAGELTSLGYTF. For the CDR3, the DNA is TGTGCCAGCAGTTACTCGTCGGCAGGGGAACTTACTTCCTTAGGCTACACCTTC.

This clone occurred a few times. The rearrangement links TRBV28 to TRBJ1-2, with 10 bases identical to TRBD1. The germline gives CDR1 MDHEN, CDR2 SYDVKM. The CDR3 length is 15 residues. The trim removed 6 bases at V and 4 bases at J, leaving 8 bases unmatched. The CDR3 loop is CASRRPTGGGYGYTF. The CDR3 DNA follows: TGTGCCAGCAGGCGCCCGACAGGGGGCGGCTATGGCTACACCTTC.

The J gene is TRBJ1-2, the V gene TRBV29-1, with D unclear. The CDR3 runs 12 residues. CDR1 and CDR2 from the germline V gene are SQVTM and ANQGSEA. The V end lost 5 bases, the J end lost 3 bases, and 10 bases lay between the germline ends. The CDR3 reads CSVIWEYYGYTF. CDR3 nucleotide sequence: TGCAGCGTTATTTGGGAGTACTATGGCTACACCTTC.

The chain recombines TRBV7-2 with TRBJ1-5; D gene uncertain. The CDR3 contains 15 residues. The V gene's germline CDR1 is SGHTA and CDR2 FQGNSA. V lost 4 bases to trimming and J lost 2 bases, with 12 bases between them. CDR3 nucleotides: TGTGCCAGCAGCTCCCGTTCCGGGGGCAATCAGCCCCAGCATTTT. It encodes CASSSRSGGNQPQHF.

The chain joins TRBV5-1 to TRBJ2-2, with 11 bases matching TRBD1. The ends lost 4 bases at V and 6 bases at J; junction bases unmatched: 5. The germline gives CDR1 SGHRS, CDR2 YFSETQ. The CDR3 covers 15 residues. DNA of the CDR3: TGCGCCAGCAGCACTGGACAGGGGGCCCCCGGGGAGCTGTTTTTT. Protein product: CASSTGQGAPGELFF.

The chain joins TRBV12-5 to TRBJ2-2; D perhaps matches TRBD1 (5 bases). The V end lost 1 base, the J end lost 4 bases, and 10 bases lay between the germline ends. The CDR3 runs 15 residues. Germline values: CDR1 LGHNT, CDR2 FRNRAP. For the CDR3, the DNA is TGTGCTAGTGGTTTGGGAGACAGAGCCACCGGGGAGCTGTTTTTT. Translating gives CASGLGDRATGELFF. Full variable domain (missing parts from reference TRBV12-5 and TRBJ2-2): DARVTQTPRHKVTEMGQEVTMRCQPILGHNTVFWYRQTMMQGLELLAYFRNRAPLDDSGMPKDRFSAEMPDATLATLKIQPSEPRDSAVYFCASGLGDRATGELFFGEGSRLTVL.

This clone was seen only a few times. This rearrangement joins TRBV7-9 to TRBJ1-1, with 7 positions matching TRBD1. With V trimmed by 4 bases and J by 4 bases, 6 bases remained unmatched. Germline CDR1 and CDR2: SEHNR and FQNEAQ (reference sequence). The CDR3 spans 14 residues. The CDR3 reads CASSSPDRATEAFF. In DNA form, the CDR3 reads TGTGCCAGCAGCTCTCCCGACAGGGCCACTGAAGCTTTCTTT.

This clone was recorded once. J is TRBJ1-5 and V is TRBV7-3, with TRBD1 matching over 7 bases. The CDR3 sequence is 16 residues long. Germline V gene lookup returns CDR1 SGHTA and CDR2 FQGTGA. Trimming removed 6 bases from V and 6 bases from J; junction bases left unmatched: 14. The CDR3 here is CASSHRARGAVQPQHF. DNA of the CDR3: TGTGCCAGCAGTCACCGCGCCAGGGGGGCCGTTCAGCCCCAGCATTTT.

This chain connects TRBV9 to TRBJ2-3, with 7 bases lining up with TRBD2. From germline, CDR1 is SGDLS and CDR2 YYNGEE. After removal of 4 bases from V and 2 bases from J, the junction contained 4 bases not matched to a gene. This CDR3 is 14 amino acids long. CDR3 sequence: CASSRDYYTDTQYF. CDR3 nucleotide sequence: TGTGCCAGCAGCCGGGACTATTACACAGATACGCAGTATTTT.

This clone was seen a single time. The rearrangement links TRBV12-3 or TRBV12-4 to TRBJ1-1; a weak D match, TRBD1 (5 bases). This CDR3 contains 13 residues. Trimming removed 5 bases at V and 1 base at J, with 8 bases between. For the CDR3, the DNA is TGTGCCAGCAGTCTAAGGGGGAACACTGAAGCTTTCTTT. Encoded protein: CASSLRGNTEAFF.

CDR3 residues: CASSIPAAGAEAFF. CDR3 nucleotides: TGTGCCAGTAGTATCCCGGCAGCGGGCGCAGAAGCTTTCTTT. This chain links TRBV19 with TRBJ1-1; D ambiguous. The CDR3 spans 14 residues. Germline CDR1 and CDR2: LNHDA and SQIVND (reference sequence). V lost 3 bases, J lost 8 bases, and 16 bases lay in between.

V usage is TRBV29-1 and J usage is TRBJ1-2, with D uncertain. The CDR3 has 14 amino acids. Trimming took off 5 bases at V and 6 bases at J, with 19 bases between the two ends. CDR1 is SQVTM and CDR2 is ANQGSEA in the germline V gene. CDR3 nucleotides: TGCAGCGTTAAAGGCCGGGTGGATCGGGATGGCTACACCTTC. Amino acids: CSVKGRVDRDGYTF.

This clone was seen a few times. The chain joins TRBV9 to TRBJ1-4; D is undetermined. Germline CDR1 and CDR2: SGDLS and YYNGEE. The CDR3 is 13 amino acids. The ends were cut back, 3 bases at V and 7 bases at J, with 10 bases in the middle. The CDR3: CASSDEIGEKLFF. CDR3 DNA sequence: TGTGCCAGCAGCGACGAGATTGGTGAAAAACTGTTTTTT. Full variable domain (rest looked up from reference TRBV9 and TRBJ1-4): DSGVTQTPKHLITATGQRVTLRCSPRSGDLSVYWYQQSLDQGLQFLIQYYNGEERAKGNILERFSAQQFPDLHSELNLSSLELGDSALYFCASSDEIGEKLFFGSGTQLSVL.